The clone carrying this T cell receptor (beta chain) was seen more than once but under ten times. CDR1 WNHNN and CDR2 SYGVQD come from the germline V gene (reference sequence). The junction had 13 bases not matched to a gene; V was cut back by 7 bases and J by 0 bases. The CDR3 runs to 18 residues. The table came from immunoSEQ multiplex PCR; TCRdb's copy has only in-frame clones and leaves some out. The sample holds roughly 200,000 clones, 80% seen once. The sample belongs to a study of blood T cell repertoires in COVID-19. This chain links TRBV10-1 with TRBJ2-3, with 10 bases aligning to TRBD1. The specimen sequenced was peripheral blood. The origin of this receptor is a man between 60 and 75 years old with acute or convalescent COVID-19. This CDR3 reads CASTRAGQGPTSTDTQYF. CDR3 DNA sequence: TGCGCCAGCACCAGAGCGGGACAGGGGCCCACTAGCACAGATACGCAGTATTTT.